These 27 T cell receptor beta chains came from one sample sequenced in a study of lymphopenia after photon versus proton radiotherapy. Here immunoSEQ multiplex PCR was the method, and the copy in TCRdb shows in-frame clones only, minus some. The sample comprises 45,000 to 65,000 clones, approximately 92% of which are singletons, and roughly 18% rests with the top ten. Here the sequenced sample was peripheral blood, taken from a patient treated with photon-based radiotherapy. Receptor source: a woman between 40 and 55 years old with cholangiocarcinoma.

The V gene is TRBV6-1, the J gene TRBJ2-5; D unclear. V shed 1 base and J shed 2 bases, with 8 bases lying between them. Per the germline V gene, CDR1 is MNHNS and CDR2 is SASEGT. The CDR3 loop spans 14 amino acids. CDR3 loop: CASSEVPVQETQYF. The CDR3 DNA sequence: TGTGCCAGCAGTGAAGTACCGGTTCAAGAGACCCAGTACTTC.

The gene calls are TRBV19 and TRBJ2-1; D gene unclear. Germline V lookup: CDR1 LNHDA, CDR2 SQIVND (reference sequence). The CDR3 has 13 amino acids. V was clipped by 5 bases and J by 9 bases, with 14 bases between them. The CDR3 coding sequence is TGTGCCAGTAGTGCGGCCCAAGCTGGTGAGCAGTTCTTC. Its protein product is CASSAAQAGEQFF.

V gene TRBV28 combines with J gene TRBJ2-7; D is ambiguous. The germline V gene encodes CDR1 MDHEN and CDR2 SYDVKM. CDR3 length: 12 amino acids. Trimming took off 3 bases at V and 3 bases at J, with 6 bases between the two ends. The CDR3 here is CASSFWGYEQYF. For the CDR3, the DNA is TGTGCCAGCAGTTTTTGGGGCTACGAGCAGTACTTC.

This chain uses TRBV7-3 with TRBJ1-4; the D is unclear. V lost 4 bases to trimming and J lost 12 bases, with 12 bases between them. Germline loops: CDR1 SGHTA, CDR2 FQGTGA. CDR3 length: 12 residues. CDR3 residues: CASSWSNGELFF. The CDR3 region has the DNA TGTGCCAGCAGCTGGTCGAACGGGGAACTGTTTTTT.

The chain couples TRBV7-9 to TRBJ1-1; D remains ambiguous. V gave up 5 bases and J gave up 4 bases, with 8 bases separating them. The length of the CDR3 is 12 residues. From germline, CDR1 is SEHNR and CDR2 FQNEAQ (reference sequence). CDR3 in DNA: TGTGCCAGCAGCCCCGAAATCACTGAAGCTTTCTTT. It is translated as CASSPEITEAFF.

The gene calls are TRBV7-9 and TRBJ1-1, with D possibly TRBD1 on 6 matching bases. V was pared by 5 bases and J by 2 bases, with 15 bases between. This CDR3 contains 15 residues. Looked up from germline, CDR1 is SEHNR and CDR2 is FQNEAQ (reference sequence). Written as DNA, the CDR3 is TGTGCCAGCAGCCCCTGGAGACAGGAAAACACTGAAGCTTTCTTT. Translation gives CASSPWRQENTEAFF.

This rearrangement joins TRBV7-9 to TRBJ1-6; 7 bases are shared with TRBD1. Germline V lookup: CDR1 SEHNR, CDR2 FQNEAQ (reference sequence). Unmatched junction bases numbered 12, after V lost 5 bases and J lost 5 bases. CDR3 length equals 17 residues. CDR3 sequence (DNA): TGTGCCAGCAGCCCAGTGGGCCGGGACAGACATAATTCACCCCTCCACTTT. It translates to CASSPVGRDRHNSPLHF.

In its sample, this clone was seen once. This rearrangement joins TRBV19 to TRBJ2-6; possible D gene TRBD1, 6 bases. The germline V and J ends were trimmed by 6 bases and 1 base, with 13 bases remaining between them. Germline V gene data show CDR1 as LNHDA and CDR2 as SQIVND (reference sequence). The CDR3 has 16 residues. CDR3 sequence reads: CASRVDSLSGANVLTF. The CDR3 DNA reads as TGTGCCAGTAGAGTGGACAGCCTGTCTGGGGCCAACGTCCTGACTTTC.

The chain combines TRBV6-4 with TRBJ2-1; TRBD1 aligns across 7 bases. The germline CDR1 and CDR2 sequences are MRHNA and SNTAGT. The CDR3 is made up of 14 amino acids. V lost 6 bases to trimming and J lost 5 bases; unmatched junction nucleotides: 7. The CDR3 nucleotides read TGTGCCAGCAGCGCCACGACAGGGAACAATGAGCAGTTCTTC. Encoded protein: CASSATTGNNEQFF.

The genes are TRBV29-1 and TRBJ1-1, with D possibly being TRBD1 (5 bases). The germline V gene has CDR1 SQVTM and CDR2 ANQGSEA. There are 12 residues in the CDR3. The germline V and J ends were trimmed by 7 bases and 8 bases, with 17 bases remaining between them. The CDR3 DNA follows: TGCAGCGCCCTGGAGAGGGGTACCGAAGCTTTCTTT. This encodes CSALERGTEAFF. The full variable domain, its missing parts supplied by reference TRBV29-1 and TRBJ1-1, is SAVISQKPSRDICQRGTSLTIQCQVDSQVTMMFWYRQQPGQSLTLIATANQGSEATYESGFVIDKFPISRPNLTFSTLTVSNMSPEDSSIYLCSALERGTEAFFGQGTRLTVV.

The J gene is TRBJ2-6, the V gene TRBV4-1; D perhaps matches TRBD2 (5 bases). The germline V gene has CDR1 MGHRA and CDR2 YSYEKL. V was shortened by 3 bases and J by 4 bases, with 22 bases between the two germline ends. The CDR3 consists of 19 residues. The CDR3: CASSHDALRSGSGANVLTF. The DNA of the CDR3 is TGCGCCAGCAGCCACGACGCCCTCAGGTCGGGGTCAGGGGCCAACGTCCTGACTTTC.

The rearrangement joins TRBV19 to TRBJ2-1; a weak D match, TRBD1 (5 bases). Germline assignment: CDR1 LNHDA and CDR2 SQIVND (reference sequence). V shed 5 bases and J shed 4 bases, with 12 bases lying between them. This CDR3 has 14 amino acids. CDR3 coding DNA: TGTGCCAGTAGTTGGGCAGGGATGTACAATGAGCAGTTCTTC. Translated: CASSWAGMYNEQFF.

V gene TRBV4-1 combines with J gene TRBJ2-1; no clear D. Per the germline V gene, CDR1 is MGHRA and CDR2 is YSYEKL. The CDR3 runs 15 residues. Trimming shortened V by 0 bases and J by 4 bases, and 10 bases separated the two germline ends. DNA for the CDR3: TGCGCCAGCAGCCAAGATCGGGCCCATTACAATGAGCAGTTCTTC. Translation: CASSQDRAHYNEQFF.

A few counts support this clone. The CDR3 here is CASSLNTIEAFF. The CDR3 DNA follows: TGTGCCAGCAGCTTGAATACCATTGAAGCTTTCTTT. V usage is TRBV5-4 and J usage is TRBJ1-1; D ambiguous. The CDR3 is 12 amino acids. Trimming removed 1 base at V and 7 bases at J, with 8 bases between. Germline CDR1 is SGHNT and CDR2 is YYREEE (reference sequence).

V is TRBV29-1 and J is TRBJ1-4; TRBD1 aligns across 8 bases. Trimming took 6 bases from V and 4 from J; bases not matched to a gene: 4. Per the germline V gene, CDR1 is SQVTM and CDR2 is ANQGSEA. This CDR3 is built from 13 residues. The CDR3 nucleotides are TGCAGCGTGGAACAGGGGGATAATGAAAAACTGTTTTTT. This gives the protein CSVEQGDNEKLFF.

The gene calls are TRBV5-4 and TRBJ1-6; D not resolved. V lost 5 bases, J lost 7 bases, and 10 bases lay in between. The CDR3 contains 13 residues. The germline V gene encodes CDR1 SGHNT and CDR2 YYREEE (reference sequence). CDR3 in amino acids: CASSYDVNSPLHF. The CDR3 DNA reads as TGTGCCAGCAGTTACGACGTAAATTCACCCCTCCACTTT.

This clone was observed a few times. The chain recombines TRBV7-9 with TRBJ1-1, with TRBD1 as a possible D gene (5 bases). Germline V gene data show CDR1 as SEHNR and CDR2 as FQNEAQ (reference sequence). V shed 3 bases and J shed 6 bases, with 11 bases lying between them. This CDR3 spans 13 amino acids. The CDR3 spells CASSFPGSAEAFF. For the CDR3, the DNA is TGTGCCAGCAGCTTCCCAGGGAGCGCTGAAGCTTTCTTT.

This CDR3 is CASSEPGPGQETQYF. The CDR3 coding sequence is TGCGCCAGCAGTGAGCCGGGACCGGGACAAGAGACCCAGTACTTC. The chain combines TRBV10-2 with TRBJ2-5, with D perhaps TRBD1 or TRBD2 (5 bases each). Trimming cost V 2 bases and J 2 bases, with 12 bases left between them. The germline V gene has CDR1 WSHSY and CDR2 SAAADI. The CDR3 runs to 15 residues.

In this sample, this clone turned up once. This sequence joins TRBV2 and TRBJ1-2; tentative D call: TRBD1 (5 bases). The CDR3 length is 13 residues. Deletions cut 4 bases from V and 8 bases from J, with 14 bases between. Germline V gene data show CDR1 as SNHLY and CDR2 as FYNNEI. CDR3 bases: TGTGCCAGCAGTGTGGGGGGTATTTACGGCTACACCTTC. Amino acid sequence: CASSVGGIYGYTF. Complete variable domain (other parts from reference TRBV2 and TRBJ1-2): EPEVTQTPSHQVTQMGQEVILRCVPISNHLYFYWYRQILGQKVEFLVSFYNNEISEKSEIFDDQFSVERPDGSNFTLKIRSTKLEDSAMYFCASSVGGIYGYTFGSGTRLTVV.

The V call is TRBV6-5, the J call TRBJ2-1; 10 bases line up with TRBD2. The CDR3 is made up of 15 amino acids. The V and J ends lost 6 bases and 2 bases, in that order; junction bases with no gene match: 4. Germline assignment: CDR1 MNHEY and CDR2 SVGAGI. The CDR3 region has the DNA TGTGCCAGCAGAAATAGCGGGGGGCCCTACAATGAGCAGTTCTTC. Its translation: CASRNSGGPYNEQFF.

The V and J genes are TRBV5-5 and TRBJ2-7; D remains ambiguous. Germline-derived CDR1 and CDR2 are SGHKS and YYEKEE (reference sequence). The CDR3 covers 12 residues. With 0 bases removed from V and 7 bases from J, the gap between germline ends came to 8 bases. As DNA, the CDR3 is TGTGCCAGCAGCTTGGGCCTTACGGAGCAGTACTTC. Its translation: CASSLGLTEQYF.

The CDR3 DNA follows: TGTGCCAGCAGCCCGACGAGAATTGGCGGGAGTGGGAATGAGCAGTTCTTC. Its protein product is CASSPTRIGGSGNEQFF. The chain has TRBV27 and TRBJ2-1, with 7 bases aligning to TRBD2. With V trimmed by 6 bases and J by 7 bases, 18 bases remained unmatched. Germline lookup yields CDR1 MNHEY and CDR2 SMNVEV (reference sequence). The CDR3 extends over 17 amino acids.

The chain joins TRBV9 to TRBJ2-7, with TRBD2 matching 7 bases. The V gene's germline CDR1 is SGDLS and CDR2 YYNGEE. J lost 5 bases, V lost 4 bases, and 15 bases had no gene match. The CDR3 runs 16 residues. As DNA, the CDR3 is TGTGCCAGCAGCTCTCGGGGGGAGACCGGGGAAAACGAGCAGTACTTC. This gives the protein CASSSRGETGENEQYF.

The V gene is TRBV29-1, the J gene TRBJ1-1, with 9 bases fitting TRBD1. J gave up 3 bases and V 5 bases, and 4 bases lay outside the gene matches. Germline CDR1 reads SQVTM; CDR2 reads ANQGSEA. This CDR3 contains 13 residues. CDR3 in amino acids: CSVLRDRDTEAFF. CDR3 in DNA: TGCAGCGTTTTGCGGGACAGGGACACTGAAGCTTTCTTT.

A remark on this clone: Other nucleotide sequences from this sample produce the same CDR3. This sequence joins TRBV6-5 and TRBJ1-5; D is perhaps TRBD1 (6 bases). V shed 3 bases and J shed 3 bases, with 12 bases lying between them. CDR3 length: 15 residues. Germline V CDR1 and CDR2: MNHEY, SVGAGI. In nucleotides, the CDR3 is TGTGCCAGCAGTTATGAGGGGGGCTCCAATCAGCCCCAGCATTTT. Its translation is CASSYEGGSNQPQHF.

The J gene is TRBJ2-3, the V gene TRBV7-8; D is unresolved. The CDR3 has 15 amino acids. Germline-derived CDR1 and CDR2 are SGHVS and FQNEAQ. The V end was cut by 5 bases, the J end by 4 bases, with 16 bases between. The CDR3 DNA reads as TGTGCCAGCAGCCCACCCGTTGTAGGATCAGATACGCAGTATTTT. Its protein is CASSPPVVGSDTQYF.

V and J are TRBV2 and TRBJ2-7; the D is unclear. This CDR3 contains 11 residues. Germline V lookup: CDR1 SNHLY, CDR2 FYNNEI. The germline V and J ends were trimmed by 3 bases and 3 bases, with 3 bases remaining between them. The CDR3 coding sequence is TGTGCCAGCAGTGACAACTACGAGCAGTACTTC. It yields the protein CASSDNYEQYF.